This T cell receptor (beta chain) was observed in a study of cytomegalovirus exposure and HLA in healthy donors. General study results and limits: Later analysis suggested most CMV-associated TCR beta chains were HLA-restricted.

Germline CDR1 and CDR2: MNHEY and SVGAGI. The CDR3 runs 15 residues. Trimming shortened V by 7 bases and J by 4 bases, and 19 bases separated the two germline ends. A multiplex PCR was run with 60 Vbeta primers and 13 Jbeta primers. Libraries were prepared by immunoSEQ multiplex PCR; TCRdb keeps only in-frame clonotypes and omits some of them. The sample holds about 150,000 clones, around 68% seen once. A word on this clone: Its antigen is unidentified.

The chain has TRBV6-5 and TRBJ2-5, with a tentative D call TRBD2 (5 bases). The TCR originated in a man under 40 in good health and CMV-seropositive. Sequencing input: PBMCs. The CDR3 reads CASNNYAGVAETQYF. The CDR3 nucleotides read TGTGCCAGCAATAATTACGCCGGGGTAGCAGAGACCCAGTACTTC.